The TCR beta chain under discussion was sequenced for a study of CD8 T cells in ankylosing spondylitis listed by TCRdb under 2017. Background for the entire study: The study profiled T cell receptor beta repertoires in healthy donors and ankylosing spondylitis patients to find disease-linked TCR variants. The full study cohort was made up of over 20 ankylosing spondylitis patients and 108 healthy donors. Peripheral blood was sampled, and synovial fluid was additionally collected from ankylosing spondylitis patients.

This clonotype occurred many times. What this receptor recognizes is not known. Base quality data are lacking; no much larger clone is found one base away. The paper as a whole reports these results and caveats: A TCR beta motif of 8 or 9 highly homologous amino acid variants appeared characteristic of blood from ankylosing spondylitis patients. The disease-linked clones were reported as significantly enriched in matched synovial fluid samples from ankylosing spondylitis patients. Some motif variants were previously reported in synovial fluid and blood of reactive arthritis patients, suggesting common disease-initiation mechanisms. The disease-linked clones showed a CD8+ phenotype and occurred at relatively low frequencies in peripheral blood.

Cut back by 1 base and 8 bases, the V and J ends lie 15 bases apart. The CDR3 goes from the cysteine to the phenylalanine over 15 residues. Only CDR3 DNA remains: 45 bases, in frame from the first base. The germline V gene provides CDR1 LGHNA and CDR2 YSLEER. The data were produced on an Illumina HiSeq 2500. Quantitative 5'-RACE with molecular barcodes was the method used to prepare the TCR beta libraries. The published analysis was carried out like this. Disease-linked TCR variants were identified with a new computational method built on a probabilistic model of VDJ rearrangement. Using fastp trimming at Q25 and MiXCR clonotype assembly, TCRdb reanalyzed the public sequencing data and kept in-frame beta chains. Each entry is one CDR3 protein sequence, shown with its most common DNA and genes. TCRdb, rather than the study authors, made the V and J calls. The sample yields some 240,000 distinct CDR3 sequences; 5.5% to 7.5% were counted once. Together, the top ten hold more than 13% of the sample.

The source material was blood, either unsorted or a sorted T cell fraction (not recorded which). The sequence was collected from a male donor with ankylosing spondylitis. Recombination connected TRBV4-3 to TRBJ1-3, with an unclear D gene assignment. The CDR3 region: CASSQGEFLFDTIYF. The bases read TGCGCCAGCAGCCAAGGGGAGTTCCTATTCGACACCATATATTTT.